The 10 T cell receptor beta chains below come from one sample, sequenced in a study of monozygotic twins with inflammatory bowel disease. TCRdb reprocessed the 5' RACE reads, keeping one entry per CDR3 protein, no DNA. The repertoire table contains about 450,000 distinct CDR3 sequences. The sample was blood. Receptors originate from a human donor with ulcerative colitis or Crohn's disease, or a healthy co-twin of an affected twin (not recorded which).

The V gene is TRBV18, the J gene TRBJ2-1. This CDR3 region has 11 residues. CDR1 is KGHSH, CDR2 LQKENI, per germline. This CDR3 is CASSKGNEQFF.

The chain joins TRBV5-1 to TRBJ2-7; TCRdb proposes TRBD1, but this gene call is untestable without DNA. The CDR3 covers 14 residues. Germline values: CDR1 SGHRS, CDR2 YFSETQ. The CDR3 protein is CASSLTGVTHEQYF.

The chain employs TRBV12-3 or TRBV12-4 and TRBJ1-1; the TCRdb call, TRBD1, lacks DNA for checking. The CDR3 contains 14 residues. CDR3 protein: CASRDNQGWAEAFF.

CDR3 in amino acids: CASSAYYNEQFF. The chain uses TRBV7-9 and TRBJ2-1. The CDR3 consists of 12 residues. In germline, CDR1 is SEHNR, CDR2 FQNEAQ (reference sequence).

V and J are TRBV20-1 and TRBJ2-3; the D gene TCRdb calls, TRBD1, cannot be checked with no DNA. The CDR3 has 14 residues. Per the germline V gene, CDR1 is DFQATT and CDR2 is SNEGSKA (reference sequence). This CDR3 reads CSAPGQGATDTQYF.

The chain recombines TRBV6-1 with TRBJ2-3; TCRdb reports TRBD2, a call that lacks DNA to check it against. The CDR3 loop spans 17 amino acids. The germline gives CDR1 MNHNS, CDR2 SASEGT. Here the CDR3 reads CASTLLSGRVGTDTQYF.

The CDR3 is CASNGGGARGEQFF. This chain links TRBV9 with TRBJ2-1; TCRdb outputs TRBD2, but without DNA this stays unchecked. CDR1 and CDR2 from the germline V gene are SGDLS and YYNGEE. This CDR3 contains 14 residues.

The CDR3: CASSIWGILNEKLFF. This rearrangement joins TRBV19 to TRBJ1-4; the D call of TRBD1 rests on TCRdb alone, since no DNA is present to check it. Germline V CDR1 and CDR2: LNHDA, SQIVND (reference sequence). The CDR3 runs 15 residues.

This sequence joins TRBV19 and TRBJ2-7; TCRdb outputs TRBD2, but without DNA this stays unchecked. The CDR3 loop spans 14 amino acids. Germline loops: CDR1 LNHDA, CDR2 SQIVND (reference sequence). The CDR3 spells CASSGTSGSAEQYF.

The CDR3 region is CASSLMGQDYNEQFF. The rearrangement links TRBV5-1 to TRBJ2-1; checking the TCRdb D call of TRBD1 is not possible without DNA. Per germline, CDR1 SGHRS and CDR2 YFSETQ. The CDR3 length is 15 residues. The full variable domain, completed using reference TRBV5-1 and TRBJ2-1, is KAGVTQTPRYLIKTRGQQVTLSCSPISGHRSVSWYQQTPGQGLQFLFEYFSETQRNKGNFPGRFSGRQFSNSRSEMNVSTLELGDSALYLCASSLMGQDYNEQFFGPGTRLTVL.